These 30 T cell receptor beta chains were sequenced from one sample in a study of untreated major depressive disorder. Sequencing used immunoSEQ multiplex PCR; TCRdb keeps in-frame clones, though not all of them. The sample records 20,000 to 25,000 clones, 87% being singletons. The source material was CD4+ T cells from PBMCs. These receptors all stem from a woman in her thirties in good health.

The chain recombines TRBV7-8 with TRBJ1-2; D may be TRBD1 (6 bases). Germline V gene lookup returns CDR1 SGHVS and CDR2 FQNEAQ. There are 15 residues in the CDR3. V lost 4 bases to trimming and J lost 2 bases, with 14 bases between them. DNA for the CDR3: TGTGCCAGCAGCTATCTACGAGGGGGAAACTATGGCTACACCTTC. It yields the protein CASSYLRGGNYGYTF.

This chain connects TRBV6-6 to TRBJ1-3, with TRBD1 matching over 8 bases. Germline assignment: CDR1 MNHNY and CDR2 SVGAGI (reference sequence). Trimming took 4 bases from V and 0 from J; bases not matched to a gene: 5. This CDR3 spans 16 amino acids. CDR3 coding DNA: TGTGCCAGCAGTTCCAGGGGGCGGCTCTCTGGAAACACCATATATTTT. As protein: CASSSRGRLSGNTIYF.

The rearrangement joins TRBV7-2 to TRBJ1-5; D gene unclear. The CDR3 covers 13 residues. The germline V gene encodes CDR1 SGHTA and CDR2 FQGNSA. V lost 5 bases and J 2 bases, leaving 7 bases between the germline ends. The chain's CDR3 is CASSVMGNQPQHF. For the CDR3, the DNA is TGTGCCAGCAGCGTCATGGGCAATCAGCCCCAGCATTTT.

This rearrangement joins TRBV29-1 to TRBJ1-2; TRBD1 agrees at 7 bases. V was pared by 3 bases and J by 2 bases, with 6 bases of the junction left unmatched. CDR3 length: 14 residues. Germline V lookup: CDR1 SQVTM, CDR2 ANQGSEA. CDR3 region: CSVDRVQGNYGYTF. DNA for the CDR3: TGCAGCGTTGACCGTGTACAGGGGAACTATGGCTACACCTTC.

J is TRBJ2-7 and V is TRBV11-2; 8 bases are shared with TRBD2. From germline, CDR1 is SGHAT and CDR2 FQNNGV. The junction had 0 bases not matched to a gene; V was cut back by 4 bases and J by 1 base. CDR3 size: 13 residues. The CDR3 sequence is CASSSGGSYEQYF. The CDR3 nucleotides are TGTGCCAGCAGCTCGGGGGGGTCCTACGAGCAGTACTTC.

V usage is TRBV7-9 and J usage is TRBJ1-2; 10 bases match TRBD1. V gave up 5 bases and J gave up 0 bases; unmatched junction bases: 6. The CDR3 is 16 residues long. The V gene's germline CDR1 is SEHNR and CDR2 FQNEAQ (reference sequence). Here the CDR3 DNA reads TGTGCCAGCAGCCGGACAGGGGGAGAGGCTAACTATGGCTACACCTTC. It yields the protein CASSRTGGEANYGYTF.

The chain has TRBV6-1 and TRBJ2-1, with D unresolved. Germline V lookup: CDR1 MNHNS, CDR2 SASEGT. The CDR3 runs 12 residues. V lost 4 bases and J lost 5, with 6 bases in between. CDR3 bases: TGTGCCAGCAGTGGAGTACACAATGAGCAGTTCTTC. Translation gives CASSGVHNEQFF.

The genes are TRBV11-3 and TRBJ2-3; D is ambiguous. In germline, CDR1 is SGHNT, CDR2 YENEEA. Trimming pared 5 bases from V and 7 bases from J, leaving 10 bases between. This CDR3 has 12 amino acids. This CDR3 reads CASSPDGHTQYF. CDR3 nucleotide sequence: TGTGCCAGCAGCCCGGACGGACATACGCAGTATTTT.

The chain uses TRBV2 and TRBJ1-6; possible D gene TRBD1, 5 bases. Germline V gene lookup returns CDR1 SNHLY and CDR2 FYNNEI. The ends were cut back, 5 bases at V and 9 bases at J, with 17 bases in the middle. The length of the CDR3 is 15 residues. The CDR3 reads CASSRDRGKRSPLHF. The CDR3 DNA reads TGTGCCAGCAGTCGGGACCGCGGAAAGCGTTCACCCCTCCACTTT. The full variable domain, its missing parts supplied by reference TRBV2 and TRBJ1-6, is EPEVTQTPSHQVTQMGQEVILRCVPISNHLYFYWYRQILGQKVEFLVSFYNNEISEKSEIFDDQFSVERPDGSNFTLKIRSTKLEDSAMYFCASSRDRGKRSPLHFGNGTRLTVT.

The chain uses TRBV4-3 and TRBJ1-2, with 7 nucleotides matching TRBD1. The CDR3 length is 17 residues. V lost 2 bases and J lost 7; bases outside the gene matches: 16. Germline V lookup: CDR1 LGHNA, CDR2 YSLEER. CDR3 sequence (DNA): TGCGCCAGCAGCCAACCCGTACAGGGGAGGGATACGGGTGGCTACACCTTC. The encoded protein is CASSQPVQGRDTGGYTF.

To note about this clone: The junction does not match germline at one end; this may be a read error. J is TRBJ1-1 and V is TRBV4-3; D is ambiguous. The germline CDR1 and CDR2 sequences are LGHNA and YSLEER. CDR3 length: 16 residues. CDR3 in amino acids: CASSQERAGRNAEAFF. The CDR3 bases are TGCGCCAGCAGCCAAGAGAGGGCTGGGAGGAACGCTGAAGCTTTCTTT.

The sample holds a few counts of this clone. The V gene is TRBV6-1, the J gene TRBJ2-1; D may be TRBD2 (6 bases). The CDR3 is 18 residues long. Germline lookup yields CDR1 MNHNS and CDR2 SASEGT. Trimming left V 0 bases short and J 2 bases short, with 17 bases between. CDR3 region: CASSEALHGGPPYNEQFF. Here the CDR3 DNA reads TGTGCCAGCAGTGAAGCGCTTCACGGGGGTCCCCCCTACAATGAGCAGTTCTTC.

This clone came up once. The chain employs TRBV30 and TRBJ2-7; a possible D gene is TRBD1 (5 bases). Trimming pared 0 bases from V and 2 bases from J, leaving 20 bases between. Germline V gives CDR1 GTSNPN, CDR2 SVGIG (reference sequence). This CDR3 is built from 17 residues. The CDR3 nucleotides read TGTGCCTGGAGTGTACGATTTGAAACAGGAACGACCTACGAGCAGTACTTC. Translated: CAWSVRFETGTTYEQYF.

This sequence joins TRBV5-1 and TRBJ2-4; D ambiguous. Per germline, CDR1 SGHRS and CDR2 YFSETQ. V shed 4 bases and J shed 3 bases, with 8 bases lying between them. This CDR3 region has 13 residues. CDR3 residues: CASSLGSKNIQYF. CDR3 DNA sequence: TGCGCCAGCAGCCTGGGCAGCAAAAACATTCAGTACTTC.

The chain uses TRBV5-1 and TRBJ2-7; D gene uncertain. Germline CDR1 reads SGHRS; CDR2 reads YFSETQ. Deletions cut 1 base from V and 2 bases from J, with 10 bases between. The CDR3 totals 14 residues. The chain's CDR3 is CASSLSDVTYEQYF. The CDR3 bases are TGCGCCAGCAGCTTGTCGGACGTTACCTACGAGCAGTACTTC.

This rearrangement joins TRBV11-2 to TRBJ2-7; 7 bases line up with TRBD1. Trimming cost V 5 bases and J 2 bases; bases outside gene matches: 6. CDR3 length: 14 amino acids. CDR1 is SGHAT and CDR2 is FQNNGV in the germline V gene. CDR3 residues: CASSTGQNPYEQYF. CDR3 sequence (DNA): TGTGCCAGCAGCACGGGACAGAATCCCTACGAGCAGTACTTC.

The V and J genes are TRBV5-4 and TRBJ2-7; perhaps TRBD2 as D (5 bases). CDR1 SGHNT and CDR2 YYREEE come from the germline V gene (reference sequence). This CDR3 has 13 residues. Trimming removed 4 bases from V and 7 bases from J, with 15 bases in between. DNA for the CDR3: TGTGCCAGCAGCGTTGGAGGCAGGCGAGAGCAGTACTTC. This gives the protein CASSVGGRREQYF.

As DNA, the CDR3 is TGTGCCAGCAGCTTATTTCCAGGGGTCGAGGGGGAGACCCAGTACTTC. Translated: CASSLFPGVEGETQYF. This chain connects TRBV7-3 to TRBJ2-5; possibly TRBD1 for D (6 bases). The V gene's germline CDR1 is SGHTA and CDR2 FQGTGA. The length of the CDR3 is 16 residues. V gave up 2 bases and J gave up 5 bases, with 18 bases separating them.

V and J are TRBV5-4 and TRBJ1-1; weak D call: TRBD1 (6 bases). The CDR3 covers 15 residues. Trimming cost V 4 bases and J 0 bases, with 13 bases left between them. Germline V lookup: CDR1 SGHNT, CDR2 YYREEE (reference sequence). CDR3 in amino acids: CASSPRGNLNTEAFF. CDR3 in DNA: TGTGCCAGCAGCCCCAGGGGTAATTTGAACACTGAAGCTTTCTTT.

The chain uses TRBV19 and TRBJ2-7; TRBD1 matches at 8 bases. The CDR3 is made up of 13 amino acids. Germline values: CDR1 LNHDA, CDR2 SQIVND (reference sequence). V was pared by 10 bases and J by 3 bases, with 8 bases of the junction left unmatched. The CDR3 DNA follows: TGTGCCACCAGGGGGCTAGCGAGCTACGAGCAGTACTTC. Encoded protein: CATRGLASYEQYF.

The chain uses TRBV5-1 and TRBJ1-2; 8 bases are a match to TRBD1. This CDR3 is built from 14 residues. Germline assignment: CDR1 SGHRS and CDR2 YFSETQ. V was clipped by 5 bases and J by 5 bases; unmatched bases: 8. The CDR3 is CASSRQQGEYGYTF. As DNA, the CDR3 is TGCGCCAGCAGTCGACAACAGGGGGAGTATGGCTACACCTTC.

The chain couples TRBV5-1 to TRBJ1-3; 10 positions match TRBD1. The CDR3 covers 18 residues. V lost 1 base and J lost 6; bases outside the gene matches: 13. Germline assignment: CDR1 SGHRS and CDR2 YFSETQ. The CDR3 DNA reads as TGCGCCAGCAGCTTGAGGACGCCGGGACAGGGGTCGGAAAACACCATATATTTT. It encodes CASSLRTPGQGSENTIYF.

The chain joins TRBV7-7 to TRBJ2-7, with 8 bases that match TRBD1. Germline CDR1 and CDR2: SSHAT and FNYEAQ (reference sequence). This CDR3 spans 13 amino acids. J gave up 9 bases and V 5 bases, and 9 bases lay outside the gene matches. The CDR3 sequence is CASSPDRGRGQYF. In nucleotides, the CDR3 is TGTGCCAGCAGCCCAGACAGGGGCCGGGGGCAGTACTTC. Drawing the rest from reference TRBV7-7 and TRBJ2-7, the complete variable domain is GAGVSQSPRYKVTKRGQDVTLRCDPISSHATLYWYQQALGQGPEFLTYFNYEAQPDKSGLPSDRFSAERPEGSISTLTIQRTEQRDSAMYRCASSPDRGRGQYFGPGTRLTVT.

In this sample, this clone turned up once. V is TRBV5-8 and J is TRBJ1-3; D gene ambiguous. CDR3 length: 14 amino acids. Trimming took off 0 bases at V and 4 bases at J, with 8 bases between the two ends. Germline V lookup: CDR1 SGHTS, CDR2 YDEGEE. The CDR3: CASSLGWTGNTIYF. CDR3 DNA sequence: TGTGCCAGCAGCTTGGGGTGGACGGGAAACACCATATATTTT. Combining the CDR3 with reference TRBV5-8 and TRBJ1-3 gives the whole variable domain EAGVTQSPTHLIKTRGQQATLRCSPISGHTSVYWYQQALGLGLQFLLWYDEGEERNRGNFPPRFSGRQFPNYSSELNVNALELEDSALYLCASSLGWTGNTIYFGEGSWLTVV.

This rearrangement joins TRBV2 to TRBJ1-2; D remains unclear. Trimming cost V 8 bases and J 0 bases, with 13 bases left between them. This CDR3 contains 14 residues. Germline V gives CDR1 SNHLY, CDR2 FYNNEI. The CDR3 region is CASYRDGANYGYTF. In DNA, the CDR3 is TGTGCCAGCTACAGAGACGGAGCTAACTATGGCTACACCTTC.

This chain connects TRBV7-8 to TRBJ2-5; no clear D. Germline V gene sequence: CDR1 SGHVS, CDR2 FQNEAQ. The CDR3 covers 15 residues. V lost 4 bases and J lost 5, with 17 bases in between. The CDR3 nucleotides are TGTGCCAGCAGCTCCTTAATGATGGCTGGGGAGACCCAGTACTTC. Its protein product is CASSSLMMAGETQYF.

The chain couples TRBV19 to TRBJ1-5; D ambiguous. The CDR3 covers 15 residues. Germline V lookup: CDR1 LNHDA, CDR2 SQIVND (reference sequence). The V gene lost 5 bases and the J gene lost 2 bases, with 13 bases spanning the gap. This CDR3 is CASSPREGRNQPQHF. As DNA, the CDR3 is TGTGCCAGTAGTCCCCGGGAGGGTCGCAATCAGCCCCAGCATTTT.

The chain carries TRBV4-3 and TRBJ2-6; D unresolved. V lost 0 bases and J lost 0, with 6 bases in between. This CDR3 is 16 amino acids long. CDR1 and CDR2 (germline): LGHNA, YSLEER. CDR3 protein: CASSQDRYSGANVLTF. CDR3 in DNA: TGCGCCAGCAGCCAAGATAGATACTCTGGGGCCAACGTCCTGACTTTC.

The chain uses TRBV2 and TRBJ2-1, with 9 bases matching TRBD1. This CDR3 has 12 residues. Germline V gene sequence: CDR1 SNHLY, CDR2 FYNNEI. V dropped 6 bases and J dropped 9; count of bases not matched to a gene: 3. Written as DNA, the CDR3 is TGTGCCAGCAGGACAGGGGGGGGTGAGCAGTTCTTC. It translates to CASRTGGGEQFF.

The genes are TRBV5-1 and TRBJ2-1; 11 bases are shared with TRBD1. This CDR3 region has 15 residues. The germline V gene has CDR1 SGHRS and CDR2 YFSETQ. The trim removed 4 bases at V and 3 bases at J, leaving 3 bases unmatched. The CDR3 region is CASSPGQGVYNEQFF. The CDR3 DNA reads as TGCGCCAGCAGCCCGGGACAGGGGGTCTACAATGAGCAGTTCTTC. The complete variable domain, with remaining parts taken from reference TRBV5-1 and TRBJ2-1, reads KAGVTQTPRYLIKTRGQQVTLSCSPISGHRSVSWYQQTPGQGLQFLFEYFSETQRNKGNFPGRFSGRQFSNSRSEMNVSTLELGDSALYLCASSPGQGVYNEQFFGPGTRLTVL.